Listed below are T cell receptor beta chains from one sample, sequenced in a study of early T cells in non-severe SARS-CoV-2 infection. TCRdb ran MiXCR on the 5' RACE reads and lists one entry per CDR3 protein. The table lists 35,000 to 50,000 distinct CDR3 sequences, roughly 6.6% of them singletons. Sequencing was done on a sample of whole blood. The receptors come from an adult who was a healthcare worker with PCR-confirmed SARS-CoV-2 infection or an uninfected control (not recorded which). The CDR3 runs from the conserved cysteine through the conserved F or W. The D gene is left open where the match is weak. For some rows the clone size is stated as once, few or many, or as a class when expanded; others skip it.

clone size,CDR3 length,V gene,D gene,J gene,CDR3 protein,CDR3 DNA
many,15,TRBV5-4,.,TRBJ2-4,CASSLDVQGGVIQYF,TGTGCCAGCAGCTTGGATGTTCAGGGGGGGGTCATTCAGTACTTC
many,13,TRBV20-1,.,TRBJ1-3,CSATYPPGNTIYF,TGCAGTGCCACATATCCTCCTGGAAACACCATATATTTT
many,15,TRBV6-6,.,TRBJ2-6,CASSYSRAGANVLTF,TGTGCCAGCAGTTACTCCAGGGCTGGGGCCAACGTCCTGACTTTC
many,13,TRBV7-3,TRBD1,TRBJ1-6,CASSPDRASPLHF,TGTGCCAGCAGCCCGGACAGGGCTTCACCCCTCCACTTT
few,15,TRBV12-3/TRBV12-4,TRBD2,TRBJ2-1,CASTLGSGGDNEQFF,TGTGCCAGCACCCTCGGTAGCGGGGGCGACAATGAGCAGTTCTTC
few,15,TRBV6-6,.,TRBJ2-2,CASSYPGRATGELFF,TGTGCCAGCAGTTACCCCGGCAGGGCCACCGGGGAGCTGTTTTTT
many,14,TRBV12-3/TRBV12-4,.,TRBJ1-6,CASRQGPNNSPLHF,TGTGCCAGCAGACAGGGACCGAACAACTCACCCCTCCACTTT
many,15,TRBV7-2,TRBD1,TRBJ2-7,CASSLARDRANEQYF,TGTGCCAGCAGCTTAGCCCGGGACAGGGCCAACGAGCAGTACTTC
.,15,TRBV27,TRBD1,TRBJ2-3,CASSFRTGGTDTQYF,TGTGCCAGCAGTTTTCGGACAGGGGGCACAGATACGCAGTATTTT
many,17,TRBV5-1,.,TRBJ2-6,CASSLAGAISGANVLTF,TGCGCCAGCAGCTTGGCGGGGGCTATCTCTGGGGCCAACGTCCTGACTTTC
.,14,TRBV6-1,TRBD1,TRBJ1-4,CASRPGTGGEKLFF,TGTGCCAGCAGGCCCGGGACAGGGGGCGAAAAACTGTTTTTT
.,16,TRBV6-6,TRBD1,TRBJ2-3,CASSYPGTGATDTQYF,TGTGCCAGCAGTTACCCTGGGACAGGTGCCACAGATACGCAGTATTTT
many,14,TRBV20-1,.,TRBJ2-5,CSARVPGTGETQYF,TGCAGTGCTAGAGTCCCGGGGACTGGGGAGACCCAGTACTTC
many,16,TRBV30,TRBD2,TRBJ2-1,CAWSLKGLAGVDEQFF,TGTGCCTGGAGCCTCAAAGGACTAGCGGGGGTGGATGAGCAGTTCTTC
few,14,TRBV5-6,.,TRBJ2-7,CASSLPTRSYEQYF,TGTGCCAGCAGCTTGCCAACACGCTCCTACGAGCAGTACTTC
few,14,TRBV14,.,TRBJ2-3,CASSQLLDGDTQYF,TGTGCCAGCAGCCAACTCCTGGACGGCGATACGCAGTATTTT
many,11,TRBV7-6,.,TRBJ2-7,CASSSGDEQYF,TGTGCCAGCAGCTCCGGGGACGAGCAGTACTTC
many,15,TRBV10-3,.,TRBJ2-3,CAIRPRQTATDTQYF,TGTGCCATCAGGCCGAGACAGACAGCCACAGATACGCAGTATTTT
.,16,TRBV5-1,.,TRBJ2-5,CASSSDLTGGRETQYF,TGCGCCAGCAGCTCCGACCTGACTGGGGGAAGGGAGACCCAGTACTTC
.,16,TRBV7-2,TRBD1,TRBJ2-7,CASNLVPGQGSYEQYF,TGTGCCAGCAACTTAGTACCCGGACAGGGTTCCTACGAGCAGTACTTC
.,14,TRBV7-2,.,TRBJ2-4,CASSLAWAKNIQYF,TGTGCCAGCAGCTTGGCCTGGGCCAAAAACATTCAGTACTTC
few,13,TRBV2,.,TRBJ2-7,CASNGPFQYEQYF,TGTGCCAGCAACGGGCCCTTTCAATACGAGCAGTACTTC
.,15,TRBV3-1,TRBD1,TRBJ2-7,CASSQDPTGTYEQYF,TGTGCCAGCAGCCAAGATCCGACAGGGACCTACGAGCAGTACTTC
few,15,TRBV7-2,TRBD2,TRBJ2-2,CASSLNAGGTGELFF,TGTGCCAGCAGCTTGAATGCGGGGGGCACCGGGGAGCTGTTTTTT
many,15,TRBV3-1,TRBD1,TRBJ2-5,CASSPPGRGLETQYF,TGTGCCAGCAGCCCCCCCGGAAGGGGGCTGGAGACCCAGTACTTC
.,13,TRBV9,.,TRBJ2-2,CASKDSNTGELFF,TGTGCCAGCAAAGACTCAAACACCGGGGAGCTGTTTTTT
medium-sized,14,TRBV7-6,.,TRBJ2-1,CASTKGDPFNEQFF,TGTGCCAGCACCAAGGGGGACCCCTTCAATGAGCAGTTCTTC
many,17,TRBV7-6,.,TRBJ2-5,CASSPLLQSKNQETQYF,TGTGCCAGCAGCCCTCTCTTGCAGTCAAAGAACCAAGAGACCCAGTACTTC
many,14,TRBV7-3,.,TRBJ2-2,CASSLRGQSGELFF,TGTGCCAGCAGCTTAAGGGGGCAATCCGGGGAGCTGTTTTTT